The 10 T cell receptor beta chains presented below share a single source sample, sequenced in a study of spatial heterogeneity in lung cancer. Each CDR3 protein is one row after TCRdb ran MiXCR on the 5' RACE reads. This table holds approximately 11,000 distinct CDR3 sequences, over 6.5% found once. Time point specified: sample taken at primary tumor resection. Sequencing of whole RNA from tumor, nontumor lung or frozen PBMC involved no sorting. The sequencing used PBMCs, collected at surgery. These receptors were collected from a male donor with early-stage non-small cell lung cancer.

This clonotype has more than one count but fewer than ten. V and J are TRBV4-3 and TRBJ2-1; a possible D gene is TRBD2 (6 bases). Deletions cut 1 base from V and 1 base from J, with 8 bases between. Germline assignment: CDR1 LGHNA and CDR2 YSLEER. This CDR3 has 15 amino acids. The CDR3 DNA reads TGCGCCAGCAGCCAAGGTCGGGGGTCCTACAATGAGCAGTTCTTC. Its protein product is CASSQGRGSYNEQFF.

This clonotype was seen ten or more times. The CDR3 nucleotides are TGTGCCAGCAGTGACGTTCCCGTGGAGACCCAGTACTTC. This translates into CASSDVPVETQYF. This chain links TRBV2 with TRBJ2-5; D unresolved. Between the trimmed V and J ends, which lost 3 bases and 5 bases, there was a span of 10 bases. Germline CDR1 and CDR2: SNHLY and FYNNEI. CDR3 length equals 13 residues.

This clonotype was observed at least ten times. The chain joins TRBV29-1 to TRBJ1-1, with 8 bases lining up with TRBD1. The germline V gene encodes CDR1 SQVTM and CDR2 ANQGSEA. The ends lost 7 bases at V and 3 bases at J; junction bases unmatched: 10. There are 14 residues in the CDR3. CDR3 protein: CSANYRGADTEAFF. CDR3 sequence (DNA): TGCAGCGCGAATTACAGGGGGGCGGACACTGAAGCTTTCTTT.

The rearrangement uses TRBV10-3 and TRBJ2-4; D tentatively fits TRBD1 or TRBD2 (5 bases each). V shed 0 bases and J shed 0 bases, with 15 bases lying between them. Looked up from germline, CDR1 is ENHRY and CDR2 is SYGVKD. CDR3 length equals 18 residues. CDR3 region: CAISESRGRAVAKNIQYF. CDR3 DNA sequence: TGTGCCATCAGTGAGTCGAGGGGCAGGGCCGTAGCCAAAAACATTCAGTACTTC.

This clonotype was counted ten times or more. CDR3 protein: CASSLNPGPTNTGELFF. CDR3 DNA sequence: TGTGCCAGCAGCTTAAATCCCGGACCTACGAACACCGGGGAGCTGTTTTTT. V is TRBV7-9 and J is TRBJ2-2; D gene uncertain. V lost 2 bases to trimming and J lost 0 bases, with 13 bases between them. This CDR3 has 17 residues. Germline V gene lookup returns CDR1 SEHNR and CDR2 FQNEAQ (reference sequence).

By share of the sample, this clonotype is medium-sized. The chain employs TRBV12-3 or TRBV12-4 and TRBJ2-3, with no clear D. This CDR3 has 12 amino acids. Between the trimmed V and J ends, which lost 3 bases and 3 bases, there was a span of 4 bases. The CDR3 nucleotides read TGTGCCAGCAGTTTCGTAACAGATACGCAGTATTTT. This gives the protein CASSFVTDTQYF.

This clonotype was counted many times. The rearrangement joins TRBV13 to TRBJ2-7; either TRBD1 or TRBD2 may supply D (5 bases each). Germline V gene data show CDR1 as PRHDT and CDR2 as FYEKMQ (reference sequence). V was shortened by 5 bases and J by 8 bases, with 19 bases between the two germline ends. The CDR3 has 14 residues. CDR3: CASSPVDRGVQQYF. The CDR3 nucleotides read TGTGCCAGCAGCCCCGTGGACCGGGGCGTCCAGCAGTACTTC.

This clonotype was detected many times. The V gene is TRBV7-3, the J gene TRBJ1-5, with TRBD1 matching 10 bases. Germline V gives CDR1 SGHTA, CDR2 FQGTGA. V lost 2 bases, J lost 5 bases, and 15 bases stayed unmatched. The CDR3 loop spans 19 amino acids. In DNA, the CDR3 is TGTGCCAGCAGCTTATGTCTGGAACCGGGACAGGGGTGTTATCAGCCCCAGCATTTT. It yields the protein CASSLCLEPGQGCYQPQHF.

This clonotype has at least ten counts. One end of the junction fails to match germline, which may point to a read error. The V gene is TRBV7-9, the J gene TRBJ1-2; weak D call: TRBD1 (5 bases). Germline CDR1 is SEHNR and CDR2 is FQNEAQ (reference sequence). This CDR3 contains 14 residues. CDR3 bases: TGTGCCAGCAGCTTAGCGGAATTTCGGGACCCCCGCTCCTTC. Protein: CASSLAEFRDPRSF.

This clonotype appeared a few times. V and J are TRBV20-1 and TRBJ2-7; no reliable D call. The germline gives CDR1 DFQATT, CDR2 SNEGSKA (reference sequence). The V gene lost 0 bases and the J gene lost 3 bases, with 15 bases spanning the gap. CDR3 length equals 15 residues. The CDR3 loop reads CSARDVRQALYEQYF. In DNA, the CDR3 is TGCAGTGCTAGAGATGTCCGGCAGGCTCTCTACGAGCAGTACTTC.